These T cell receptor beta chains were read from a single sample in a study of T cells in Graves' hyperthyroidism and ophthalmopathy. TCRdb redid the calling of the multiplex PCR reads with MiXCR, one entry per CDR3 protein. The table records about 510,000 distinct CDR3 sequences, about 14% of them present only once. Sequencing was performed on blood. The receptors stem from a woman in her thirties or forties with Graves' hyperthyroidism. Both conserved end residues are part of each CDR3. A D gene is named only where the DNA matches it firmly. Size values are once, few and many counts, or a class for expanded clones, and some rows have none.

DNA: TGTGCCAGCAGCGAAAGTTGGGGAGGCAATGAGCAGTTCTTC
CDR3: CASSESWGGNEQFF
size: few
D: NA
J: TRBJ2-1
V: TRBV6-1

DNA: TGTGCCAGCAGTTCTCGACTAGCGGGAGTTAAGTTGGCTGATGAGCAGTTCTTC
CDR3: CASSSRLAGVKLADEQFF
size: many
D: TRBD2
J: TRBJ2-1
V: TRBV12-3/TRBV12-4

DNA: TGTGCCAGCAACCTACAGGGGGCTGGCACAGATACGCAGTATTTT
CDR3: CASNLQGAGTDTQYF
size: many
D: TRBD1
J: TRBJ2-3
V: TRBV28

DNA: TGTGCCAGCAGCCAAGTGGGGACAGGGGAAAAAGCTTTCTTT
CDR3: CASSQVGTGEKAFF
size: many
D: TRBD1
J: TRBJ1-1
V: TRBV3-1

DNA: TGTGCCAGCGGAGGGGAGTACAATGAGCAGTTCTTC
CDR3: CASGGEYNEQFF
size: many
D: NA
J: TRBJ2-1
V: TRBV2

DNA: TGTGCCAGCAGTGGCCAGGATAGCAATCAGCCCCAGCATTTT
CDR3: CASSGQDSNQPQHF
size: NA
D: NA
J: TRBJ1-5
V: TRBV6-1

DNA: TGCAGTGCTGGTAGCGGGAGCAACTACGAGCAGTACTTC
CDR3: CSAGSGSNYEQYF
size: NA
D: TRBD2
J: TRBJ2-7
V: TRBV20-1

DNA: TGTGCCAGCAGCCAGACGACAGGGGGCTGGCAAGAGACCCAGTACTTC
CDR3: CASSQTTGGWQETQYF
size: many
D: TRBD1
J: TRBJ2-5
V: TRBV3-1

DNA: TGTGCCAGCAGTCCCGACAGGGGTGGGTCCTACGAGCAGTACTTC
CDR3: CASSPDRGGSYEQYF
size: many
D: TRBD1
J: TRBJ2-7
V: TRBV6-1

DNA: TGCAGCGCTGACAGTAGCTCTGGAAACACCATATATTTT
CDR3: CSADSSSGNTIYF
size: NA
D: NA
J: TRBJ1-3
V: TRBV29-1

DNA: TGTGCCACCAGCAGAGATCGTTACGAGCAGTACTTC
CDR3: CATSRDRYEQYF
size: many
D: NA
J: TRBJ2-7
V: TRBV15

DNA: TGCGCCAGCAGCCAAGATTCAATAGGCTGGGGCGAGACCCAGTACTTC
CDR3: CASSQDSIGWGETQYF
size: NA
D: NA
J: TRBJ2-5
V: TRBV4-1

DNA: TGTGCCAGCAGTTCGCCCGGGGACGGCGCAGATACGCAGTATTTT
CDR3: CASSSPGDGADTQYF
size: many
D: NA
J: TRBJ2-3
V: TRBV12-3/TRBV12-4

DNA: TGTGCCAGCAGCTTAGCGGGGACAGGGGTCAACAATGAGCAGTTCTTC
CDR3: CASSLAGTGVNNEQFF
size: many
D: TRBD1
J: TRBJ2-1
V: TRBV7-9

DNA: TGTGCCAGCAGTTTAGAACTAGCGGGAGCGAAAGATACGCAGTATTTT
CDR3: CASSLELAGAKDTQYF
size: NA
D: TRBD2
J: TRBJ2-3
V: TRBV12-3/TRBV12-4

DNA: TGCAGTGCTAGAGGTCGGCTAGAAGCCAACAATGAGCAGTTCTTC
CDR3: CSARGRLEANNEQFF
size: many
D: NA
J: TRBJ2-1
V: TRBV20-1

DNA: TGTGCCACCAGCAGAGCCCTAGCGGGAGTTGAGGATACGCAGTATTTT
CDR3: CATSRALAGVEDTQYF
size: few
D: TRBD2
J: TRBJ2-3
V: TRBV15

DNA: TGTGCCAGCAGCCCCCGAGGACAGGCATCCTACGAGCAGTACTTC
CDR3: CASSPRGQASYEQYF
size: NA
D: TRBD1
J: TRBJ2-7
V: TRBV7-8

DNA: TGTGCCAGCAGCTTGAATTCAAGTCCGGGGGGACAGCCCCAGCATTTT
CDR3: CASSLNSSPGGQPQHF
size: NA
D: NA
J: TRBJ1-5
V: TRBV5-6

DNA: TGTGCCAGCAGCGCCGATCCGGACAATACGCAGTATTTT
CDR3: CASSADPDNTQYF
size: many
D: NA
J: TRBJ2-3
V: TRBV7-9

DNA: TGCGCCAGCAGCTCAGGACAGGGGGTCGGCTACACCTTC
CDR3: CASSSGQGVGYTF
size: many
D: TRBD1
J: TRBJ1-2
V: TRBV5-1

DNA: TGTGCCAGCCAGGATTTGATTAGCTCACCCCTCCACTTT
CDR3: CASQDLISSPLHF
size: few
D: NA
J: TRBJ1-6
V: TRBV2

DNA: TGTGCCAGCAGCTTACTCGGACTAGCGGGAGTAAATGAGCAGTTCTTC
CDR3: CASSLLGLAGVNEQFF
size: many
D: TRBD2
J: TRBJ2-1
V: TRBV7-8

DNA: TGTGCCAGCAGTTTAAACCAAAGAGAAAAACTGTTTTTT
CDR3: CASSLNQREKLFF
size: NA
D: NA
J: TRBJ1-4
V: TRBV12-3/TRBV12-4

DNA: TGCGCCAGCAGCATAGACGGAACACCCGATAATTCACCCCTCCACTTT
CDR3: CASSIDGTPDNSPLHF
size: NA
D: NA
J: TRBJ1-6
V: TRBV5-1

DNA: TGTGCCAGCAGTGGTAGCAGGAACAATGAGCAGTTCTTC
CDR3: CASSGSRNNEQFF
size: many
D: NA
J: TRBJ2-1
V: TRBV12-3/TRBV12-4

DNA: TGTGCCAGCAGAGCCGGGACAGACAATCAGCCCCAGCATTTT
CDR3: CASRAGTDNQPQHF
size: NA
D: TRBD1
J: TRBJ1-5
V: TRBV6-1

DNA: TGTGCCTGGAGGCTAGCGGGTGGGGAGGATACGCAGTATTTT
CDR3: CAWRLAGGEDTQYF
size: NA
D: TRBD2
J: TRBJ2-3
V: TRBV30

DNA: TGTGCCAGCAGGGCAGGGTATAGCGGGAATCAGCCCCAGCATTTT
CDR3: CASRAGYSGNQPQHF
size: few
D: NA
J: TRBJ1-5
V: TRBV6-8

DNA: TGTGCCAGCAGTTTTGAGGGGTTAGGTACGCAGTATTTT
CDR3: CASSFEGLGTQYF
size: many
D: NA
J: TRBJ2-3
V: TRBV6-1

DNA: TGTGCCAGTAGCGACTTAGGGGGTGAGGAGACCCAGTACTTC
CDR3: CASSDLGGEETQYF
size: few
D: NA
J: TRBJ2-5
V: TRBV19

DNA: TGCGCCAGCAGCCCCCAGCGGGAATTTGACAATGAGCAGTTCTTC
CDR3: CASSPQREFDNEQFF
size: NA
D: TRBD2
J: TRBJ2-1
V: TRBV4-1

DNA: TGTGCTAGCAGCGAAGGACTAGCGGGAGGCCAGACCCAGTACTTC
CDR3: CASSEGLAGGQTQYF
size: many
D: TRBD2
J: TRBJ2-5
V: TRBV7-7

DNA: TGTGCCAGCAGTGACCCCCGGGACAGGCTTTCTTCTCCCCAGCATTTT
CDR3: CASSDPRDRLSSPQHF
size: NA
D: TRBD1
J: TRBJ1-5
V: TRBV27

DNA: TGTGCCAGCAGCTCTGCATCGTATCGGCCGTCACCCCTCCACTTT
CDR3: CASSSASYRPSPLHF
size: many
D: NA
J: TRBJ1-6
V: TRBV28

DNA: TGTGCCAGCAGTTACTCGGGGACAGGGCTTGAAAAACTGTTTTTT
CDR3: CASSYSGTGLEKLFF
size: NA
D: TRBD1
J: TRBJ1-4
V: TRBV6-5

DNA: TGTGCCAGCAGCTTAGCGGGGGGGGAGAATCAGCCCCAGCATTTT
CDR3: CASSLAGGENQPQHF
size: NA
D: NA
J: TRBJ1-5
V: TRBV7-6

DNA: TGCAGTGCTAGACTAGCGGGAGCGGCCTACGAGCAGTACTTC
CDR3: CSARLAGAAYEQYF
size: many
D: TRBD2
J: TRBJ2-7
V: TRBV20-1

DNA: TGTGCCAGCAGTGAAGGGACAGGGGCTCTCTGGCCCCAGCATTTT
CDR3: CASSEGTGALWPQHF
size: many
D: TRBD1
J: TRBJ1-5
V: TRBV2

DNA: TGTGCCAGCAGCCAAGCCTCCACCGGGACCCATCAGTTCTTC
CDR3: CASSQASTGTHQFF
size: many
D: NA
J: TRBJ2-1
V: TRBV3-1

DNA: TGTGCCAGCAGCTTGGGGAGGTTCTCCTATGGCTACACCTTC
CDR3: CASSLGRFSYGYTF
size: few
D: NA
J: TRBJ1-2
V: TRBV5-6

DNA: TGTGCCAGCAGCTTAGACAGGGCATCCTACAATGAGCAGTTCTTC
CDR3: CASSLDRASYNEQFF
size: many
D: NA
J: TRBJ2-1
V: TRBV13

DNA: TGCAGTGCCCGGGGGTCGTTCCTAGCGATGAACACTGAAGCTTTCTTT
CDR3: CSARGSFLAMNTEAFF
size: NA
D: NA
J: TRBJ1-1
V: TRBV20-1

DNA: TGTGCCAGTAGTTTCTCAGGGGCCCAAGAGACCCAGTACTTC
CDR3: CASSFSGAQETQYF
size: few
D: NA
J: TRBJ2-5
V: TRBV19

DNA: TGTGCCAGCACCCAGGCGGGCATGAACACTGAAGCTTTCTTT
CDR3: CASTQAGMNTEAFF
size: many
D: NA
J: TRBJ1-1
V: TRBV27

DNA: TGTGCCAGCAGCAGGACTAGCGGGAGTCCGAACAATGAGCAGTTCTTC
CDR3: CASSRTSGSPNNEQFF
size: NA
D: TRBD2
J: TRBJ2-1
V: TRBV7-3

DNA: TGTGCCACCAGTCCCGGACTAGCGACGGAGACCCAGTACTTC
CDR3: CATSPGLATETQYF
size: few
D: TRBD2
J: TRBJ2-5
V: TRBV24-1